Presented here are 24 T cell receptor beta chains from one specimen sequenced in a study of blood T cell repertoires in COVID-19. TCRdb's table, derived via immunoSEQ multiplex PCR, lists solely in-frame clones and lacks some. The sample shows 60,000 or so clones, 90% of them seen only once. Sequences were obtained from peripheral blood. The source is a man between 60 and 75 years old with active COVID-19.

The rearrangement joins TRBV19 to TRBJ2-1; 9 positions agree with TRBD2. The junction had 8 bases not matched to a gene; V was cut back by 2 bases and J by 3 bases. The CDR3 has 17 amino acids. The germline CDR1 and CDR2 sequences are LNHDA and SQIVND (reference sequence). The DNA for the CDR3 is TGTGCCAGTAGTATAACCCTTGGCGGGGGGGACTACAATGAGCAGTTCTTC. Protein: CASSITLGGGDYNEQFF.

This chain joins TRBV5-5 and TRBJ1-5; unclear D gene. Trimming left V 3 bases short and J 2 bases short, with 15 bases between. The CDR3 consists of 16 residues. Germline V gene lookup returns CDR1 SGHKS and CDR2 YYEKEE (reference sequence). The CDR3 nucleotides are TGTGCCAGCAGCTCACTTTCAGGTCCGGGCAATCAGCCCCAGCATTTT. Residues: CASSSLSGPGNQPQHF.

The rearrangement links TRBV11-2 to TRBJ2-7; D gene ambiguous. Trimming shortened V by 4 bases and J by 3 bases, and 4 bases separated the two germline ends. CDR3 length equals 11 residues. Germline CDR1 is SGHAT and CDR2 is FQNNGV. In nucleotides, the CDR3 is TGTGCCAGCAGCTCCAACTACGAGCAGTACTTC. Protein sequence: CASSSNYEQYF.

This sequence joins TRBV2 and TRBJ2-5, with 7 bases fitting TRBD1. V gave up 7 bases and J gave up 12 bases; unmatched junction bases: 20. Germline V CDR1 and CDR2: SNHLY, FYNNEI. This CDR3 is built from 15 residues. The CDR3, as DNA: TGTGCCAGCACCATCACCCGGGACAGTACCAAGTCCAAGTACTTC. Translation gives CASTITRDSTKSKYF.

The CDR3 spells CASSLAWTGGLSLHF. The DNA of the CDR3 is TGTGCCAGCAGTTTGGCCTGGACAGGCGGCCTTTCCTTGCATTTT. This chain uses TRBV28 with TRBJ1-5; TRBD1 matches 7 bases. The germline CDR1 and CDR2 sequences are MDHEN and SYDVKM. Trimming removed 3 bases from V and 15 bases from J; junction bases left unmatched: 17. The CDR3 sequence is 15 residues long. Together with reference TRBV28 and TRBJ1-5, the CDR3 gives the full variable domain: DVKVTQSSRYLVKRTGEKVFLECVQDMDHENMFWYRQDPGLGLRLIYFSYDVKMKEKGDIPEGYSVSREKKERFSLILESASTNQTSMYLCASSLAWTGGLSLHFGDGTRLSIL.

The J gene is TRBJ1-1, the V gene TRBV2, with 7 bases lining up with TRBD1. CDR1 SNHLY and CDR2 FYNNEI come from the germline V gene. The CDR3 totals 10 residues. After removal of 9 bases from V and 8 bases from J, the junction contained 3 bases not matched to a gene. The CDR3 DNA is TGTGCCAGGATGACAGGGGAAGCTTTCTTT. Amino acid sequence: CARMTGEAFF.

CDR3 in amino acids: CASSLELAGLAKNIQYF. In nucleotides, the CDR3 is TGTGCCAGCAGCTTGGAACTAGCGGGGCTAGCCAAAAACATTCAGTACTTC. V gene TRBV5-6 combines with J gene TRBJ2-4, with 10 positions matching TRBD2. Looked up from germline, CDR1 is SGHDT and CDR2 is YYEEEE. The CDR3 spans 17 residues. Germline trimming cut 0 bases from V and 0 bases from J; bases unmatched to any gene: 3.

This rearrangement joins TRBV11-2 to TRBJ1-1; D is ambiguous. CDR3 length: 12 amino acids. Trimming removed 1 base at V and 11 bases at J, with 11 bases between. Germline CDR1 is SGHAT and CDR2 is FQNNGV. DNA for the CDR3: TGTGCCAGCAGCTTAGGGGAGAGCGAGGCTTTCTTT. It codes for CASSLGESEAFF.

As DNA, the CDR3 is TGTGCCAGCAGCCCTGTTTGCGAGCAGTACTTC. Encoded protein: CASSPVCEQYF. The rearrangement joins TRBV7-2 to TRBJ2-7; D is ambiguous. This CDR3 has 11 residues. Germline loops: CDR1 SGHTA, CDR2 FQGNSA. Between the trimmed V and J ends, which lost 5 bases and 6 bases, there was a span of 8 bases. The whole variable domain, remainder taken from reference TRBV7-2 and TRBJ2-7, is GAGVSQSPSNKVTEKGKDVELRCDPISGHTALYWYRQSLGQGLEFLIYFQGNSAPDKSGLPSDRFSAERTGGSVSTLTIQRTQQEDSAVYLCASSPVCEQYFGPGTRLTVT.

The rearrangement uses TRBV6-5 and TRBJ2-5; D may be TRBD2 (6 bases). CDR1 and CDR2 (germline): MNHEY, SVGAGI. V lost 6 bases and J lost 1, with 15 bases in between. This CDR3 comprises 15 residues. The CDR3 protein is CASRLAAGLQETQYF. CDR3 DNA sequence: TGTGCCAGCAGATTAGCGGCGGGGCTCCAAGAGACCCAGTACTTC.

The V gene is TRBV24-1, the J gene TRBJ2-2, with TRBD1 matching 8 bases. This CDR3 comprises 18 residues. Unmatched junction bases numbered 16, after V lost 5 bases and J lost 6 bases. Germline CDR1 reads KGHDR; CDR2 reads SFDVKD. The CDR3 coding sequence is TGTGCCACCAGTGCCCCGGACAGGGTGAAGACTAATGCCGGGGAGCTGTTTTTT. It yields the protein CATSAPDRVKTNAGELFF.

In its sample, this clone was seen once. This sequence joins TRBV30 and TRBJ2-2; a possible D gene is TRBD2 (6 bases). Between the trimmed V and J ends, which lost 1 base and 4 bases, there was a span of 13 bases. CDR1 and CDR2 (germline): GTSNPN, SVGIG (reference sequence). The CDR3 totals 15 residues. CDR3 nucleotides: TGTGCCTGGAGTGCTGTGATGGGAGGCACCGGGGAGCTGTTTTTT. Protein: CAWSAVMGGTGELFF.

The chain has TRBV29-1 and TRBJ2-7; D call uncertain. This CDR3 region has 11 residues. V gave up 0 bases and J gave up 7 bases, with 7 bases separating them. In germline, CDR1 is SQVTM, CDR2 ANQGSEA. The CDR3 loop is CSVEDPGEQYF. The CDR3 DNA sequence: TGCAGCGTTGAAGACCCGGGTGAGCAGTACTTC.

The chain carries TRBV9 and TRBJ2-5; 8 bases agree with TRBD2. Germline V gene sequence: CDR1 SGDLS, CDR2 YYNGEE. CDR3 length equals 16 residues. With 0 bases clipped from V and 4 bases from J, the junction kept 8 bases outside the gene matches. The DNA for the CDR3 is TGTGCCAGCAGCGTAGAGCCCCAGCGGGGGATAGAGACCCAGTACTTC. Translation: CASSVEPQRGIETQYF. The whole variable domain, filled in from reference TRBV9 and TRBJ2-5, reads DSGVTQTPKHLITATGQRVTLRCSPRSGDLSVYWYQQSLDQGLQFLIQYYNGEERAKGNILERFSAQQFPDLHSELNLSSLELGDSALYFCASSVEPQRGIETQYFGPGTRLLVL.

V gene TRBV4-1 combines with J gene TRBJ2-2, with TRBD2 as a possible D gene (6 bases). The CDR3 contains 16 residues. In germline, CDR1 is MGHRA, CDR2 YSYEKL. V lost 4 bases and J lost 7, with 19 bases in between. The CDR3 nucleotides read TGCGCCAGCAGCCTACTAGATAGGGGACTTGACGGGGAGCTGTTTTTT. Its translation is CASSLLDRGLDGELFF.

The rearrangement links TRBV1 to TRBJ1-3; the table's D call, TRBD1, has no DNA check behind it. TRBV1 is marked as a pseudogene. This CDR3 has 20 amino acids. The CDR3 reads CTSSQGSQGIDLKNGNTIYF. As DNA, the CDR3 is TGCACCAGCAGCCAAGGGTCACAGGGAATAGACCTAAAGAATGGAAACACCATATATTTT.

This clone was detected a few times. The genes are TRBV28 and TRBJ1-2; D is possibly TRBD1 (6 bases). There are 13 residues in the CDR3. The germline V gene encodes CDR1 MDHEN and CDR2 SYDVKM. Trimming cost V 3 bases and J 4 bases, with 9 bases left between them. The CDR3: CASSFRGSYGYTF. The CDR3 DNA is TGTGCCAGCAGTTTTAGGGGGTCCTATGGCTACACCTTC.

V and J are TRBV30 and TRBJ2-3, with 7 bases that match TRBD1. The ends lost 3 bases at V and 4 bases at J; junction bases unmatched: 7. The CDR3 covers 14 residues. Germline V CDR1 and CDR2: GTSNPN, SVGIG (reference sequence). The CDR3 nucleotides are TGTGCCTGGAGATGGACAGGTGGGTCAGATACGCAGTATTTT. It codes for CAWRWTGGSDTQYF. Full variable domain (rest looked up from reference TRBV30 and TRBJ2-3): SQTIHQWPATLVQPVGSPLSLECTVEGTSNPNLYWYRQAAGRGLQLLFYSVGIGQISSEVPQNLSASRPQDRQFILSSKKLLLSDSGFYLCAWRWTGGSDTQYFGPGTRLTVL.

The rearrangement uses TRBV5-1 and TRBJ2-2; weak D call: TRBD2 (5 bases). Germline V gives CDR1 SGHRS, CDR2 YFSETQ. There are 15 residues in the CDR3. V lost 2 bases to trimming and J lost 7 bases, with 15 bases between them. The CDR3 DNA reads as TGCGCCAGCAGCTTCCTCGGGGATCTCGGCGGGGAGCTGTTTTTT. It translates to CASSFLGDLGGELFF.

The chain recombines TRBV28 with TRBJ1-5, with 10 bases aligning to TRBD1. Germline V lookup: CDR1 MDHEN, CDR2 SYDVKM. The ends lost 8 bases at V and 6 bases at J; junction bases unmatched: 1. The CDR3 is 12 amino acids. Here the CDR3 DNA reads TGTGCCAGCCGGACAGGGGGTCAGCCCCAGCATTTT. It encodes CASRTGGQPQHF.

The chain links TRBV7-8 to TRBJ1-6; D might be TRBD1 (6 bases). With 6 bases removed from V and 6 bases from J, the gap between germline ends came to 15 bases. The V gene's germline CDR1 is SGHVS and CDR2 FQNEAQ. The CDR3 is 15 residues long. CDR3 DNA: TGTGCCAGCAGTCGTAATACAGGGTTTAATTCACCCCTCCACTTT. It translates to CASSRNTGFNSPLHF.

The chain combines TRBV19 with TRBJ2-1; 11 nucleotides match TRBD2. The CDR3 length is 13 residues. Per germline, CDR1 LNHDA and CDR2 SQIVND (reference sequence). The V gene end was trimmed by 2 bases and the J gene end by 10 bases; junction bases not matched to a gene: 1. DNA of the CDR3: TGTGCCAGTAGTATACTAGCGGGAGGCGAGCAGTTCTTC. Translated: CASSILAGGEQFF.

The chain carries TRBV18 and TRBJ2-7; tentative D call: TRBD2 (6 bases). The DNA end is more similar to TRBJ2-1, so the J call may be wrong. This CDR3 region has 17 residues. Germline V gives CDR1 KGHSH, CDR2 LQKENI. CDR3 nucleotides: TGTGCCAGCTCACCACCTTACCGGGACTTGTCATACAATGAGCAGTTCTTC. This gives the protein CASSPPYRDLSYNEQFF.

The chain has TRBV9 and TRBJ2-3; TRBD2 matches at 14 bases. This CDR3 region has 16 residues. The V gene's germline CDR1 is SGDLS and CDR2 YYNGEE. V trimming: 4 bases; J trimming: 4 bases; junction bases outside the gene matches: 5. CDR3 sequence reads: CASSPGTSGSADTQYF. The CDR3 nucleotides read TGTGCCAGCAGCCCAGGGACTAGCGGGAGTGCAGATACGCAGTATTTT. Looking up the rest from reference TRBV9 and TRBJ2-3 gives the full variable domain: DSGVTQTPKHLITATGQRVTLRCSPRSGDLSVYWYQQSLDQGLQFLIQYYNGEERAKGNILERFSAQQFPDLHSELNLSSLELGDSALYFCASSPGTSGSADTQYFGPGTRLTVL.